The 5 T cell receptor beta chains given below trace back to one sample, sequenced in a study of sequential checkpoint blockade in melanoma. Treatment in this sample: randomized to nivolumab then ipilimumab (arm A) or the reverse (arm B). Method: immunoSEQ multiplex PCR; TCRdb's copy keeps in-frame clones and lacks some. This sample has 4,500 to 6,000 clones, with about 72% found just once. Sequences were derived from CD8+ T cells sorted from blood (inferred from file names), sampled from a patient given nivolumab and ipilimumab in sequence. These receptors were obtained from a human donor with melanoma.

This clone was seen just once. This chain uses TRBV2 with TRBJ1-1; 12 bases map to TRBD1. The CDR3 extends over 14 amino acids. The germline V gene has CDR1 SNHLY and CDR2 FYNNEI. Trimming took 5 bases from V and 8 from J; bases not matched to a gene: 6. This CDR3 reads CASSRGQGAGEAFF. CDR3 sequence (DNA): TGTGCCAGCAGTCGGGGACAGGGGGCGGGGGAAGCTTTCTTT.

CDR3 nucleotides: TGTGCCAGCAGTTGGGCAGAACCCTATAATTCACCCCTCCACTTT. The encoded protein is CASSWAEPYNSPLHF. V and J are TRBV28 and TRBJ1-6; D uncertain. Per germline, CDR1 MDHEN and CDR2 SYDVKM. The CDR3 has 15 residues. With 4 bases removed from V and 2 bases from J, the gap between germline ends came to 9 bases.

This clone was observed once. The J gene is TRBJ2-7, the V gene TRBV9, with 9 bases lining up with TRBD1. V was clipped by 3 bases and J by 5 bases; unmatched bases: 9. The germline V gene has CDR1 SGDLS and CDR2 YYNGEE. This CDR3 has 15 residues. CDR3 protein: CASSARRDRDHEQYF. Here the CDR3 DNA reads TGTGCCAGCAGCGCACGCCGGGACAGGGATCACGAGCAGTACTTC. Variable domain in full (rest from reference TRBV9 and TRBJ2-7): DSGVTQTPKHLITATGQRVTLRCSPRSGDLSVYWYQQSLDQGLQFLIQYYNGEERAKGNILERFSAQQFPDLHSELNLSSLELGDSALYFCASSARRDRDHEQYFGPGTRLTVT.

This chain's CDR3 is CATGGSNQPQHF. The CDR3 DNA reads TGTGCCACGGGGGGTAGCAATCAGCCCCAGCATTTT. This sequence joins TRBV19 and TRBJ1-5, with a weak D call TRBD1 (5 bases). Trimming took 10 bases from V and 0 from J, leaving 7 bases between them. The CDR3 is 12 residues long. Per germline, CDR1 LNHDA and CDR2 SQIVND (reference sequence).

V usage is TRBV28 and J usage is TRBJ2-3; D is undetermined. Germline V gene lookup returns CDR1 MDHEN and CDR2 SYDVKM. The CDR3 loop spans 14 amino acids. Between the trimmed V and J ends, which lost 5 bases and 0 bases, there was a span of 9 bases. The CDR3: CASSPRGSTDTQYF. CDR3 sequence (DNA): TGTGCCAGCAGTCCTCGCGGCAGCACAGATACGCAGTATTTT. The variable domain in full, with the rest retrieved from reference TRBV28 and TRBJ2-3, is DVKVTQSSRYLVKRTGEKVFLECVQDMDHENMFWYRQDPGLGLRLIYFSYDVKMKEKGDIPEGYSVSREKKERFSLILESASTNQTSMYLCASSPRGSTDTQYFGPGTRLTVL.